A selection of T cell receptor beta chains follows, all from one sample in a study of T cells in Graves' hyperthyroidism and ophthalmopathy. TCRdb passed the multiplex PCR reads through MiXCR, listing each CDR3 protein once. This repertoire shows about 640,000 distinct CDR3 sequences, less than 25% found once; its top ten account for under 35%. Sequencing input: blood. The receptors were sampled from a man between 25 and 39 years old with Graves' ophthalmopathy. CDR3s include the opening cysteine and the closing phenylalanine or tryptophan. The order of the fields is V gene, J gene, CDR3 length, clone size, D gene, CDR3 DNA, CDR3 protein. D genes are given only for firm matches. Expanded clones get a size class; other rows say once, few or many, or leave the size out.

TRBV30	TRBJ2-7	14	many	TRBD2	TGTGCCTGGAGTCTCGGACTAGCCTCCTACGAGCAGTACTTC	CAWSLGLASYEQYF
TRBV7-2	TRBJ1-6	15	.	TRBD1	TGTGCCAGCAGCGGCAGGGGGGCCTATAATTCACCCCTCCACTTT	CASSGRGAYNSPLHF
TRBV2	TRBJ2-3	15	few	.	TGTGCCAGCACCATGCCGGCAGGGGTTGAAGATACGCAGTATTTT	CASTMPAGVEDTQYF
TRBV5-4	TRBJ2-7	18	few	.	TGTGCCAGCAGCCTAACCGTAGGGACCCCACCTCTTCACGACGAGCAGTACTTC	CASSLTVGTPPLHDEQYF
TRBV28	TRBJ2-7	16	many	TRBD1	TGTGCCAGCAGCATTTACTCGACAGGGCCCATCTACGAGCAGTACTTC	CASSIYSTGPIYEQYF
TRBV6-1	TRBJ2-7	18	.	TRBD1	TGTGCCAGCAGTGAAGGCTCGGGACAGGGGGCCTGGGCCTACGAGCAGTACTTC	CASSEGSGQGAWAYEQYF
TRBV5-1	TRBJ2-1	14	few	.	TGCGCCAGCAGCTTGCATAGCCCAGACAATGAGCAGTTCTTC	CASSLHSPDNEQFF
TRBV11-2	TRBJ2-1	19	.	.	TGTGCCAGCAGCTTAGAAGGCAGTGAGGTCACGGGCGCCTACAATGAGCAGTTCTTC	CASSLEGSEVTGAYNEQFF
TRBV29-1	TRBJ2-1	15	.	.	TGCAGCGTACTAGGGGACGGATTCACGTACAATGAGCAGTTCTTC	CSVLGDGFTYNEQFF
TRBV9	TRBJ2-1	14	once	.	TGTGCCAGCAGCGTAGGAGTAGGCGCTTATGAGCAGTTCTTC	CASSVGVGAYEQFF
TRBV7-3	TRBJ2-3	14	.	TRBD2	TGTGCCAGCAGCGACATCGGGGGGACAGATACGCAGTATTTT	CASSDIGGTDTQYF
TRBV30	TRBJ2-1	13	many	.	TGTGCCTGGAGTAAGGGACTCAGCAATGAGCAGTTCTTC	CAWSKGLSNEQFF
TRBV7-9	TRBJ1-2	14	.	.	TGTGCCAGCAGCTTAGAGCGGAGGGGCGGCGGCTACACCTTC	CASSLERRGGGYTF
TRBV28	TRBJ2-4	15	many	.	TGTGCCAGCAGTTTAGGGAGACGGGCCAAAAACATTCAGTACTTC	CASSLGRRAKNIQYF
TRBV6-1	TRBJ2-1	16	.	.	TGTGCCAGCAGGGGATTTAGGGGAAAACGGAACAATGAGCAGTTCTTC	CASRGFRGKRNNEQFF
TRBV27	TRBJ2-7	15	many	TRBD1	TGTGCCAGCAGGACAGGGTTGTCTTTATTTTACGAGCAGTACTTC	CASRTGLSLFYEQYF
TRBV4-2	TRBJ2-5	15	few	TRBD1	TGTGCCAGCAGCGTTCGACAGGGGGCCCAAGAGACCCAGTACTTC	CASSVRQGAQETQYF